This T cell receptor (beta chain) was sequenced in a study of blood T cell repertoires in COVID-19. The V gene's germline CDR1 is LGHNA and CDR2 YNFKEQ. The V and J ends lost 4 bases and 0 bases respectively, with 16 bases between them. There are 18 residues in the CDR3. TCRdb's table, derived via immunoSEQ multiplex PCR, lists solely in-frame clones and lacks some. The sample includes hundreds of thousands of clones, approximately 86% of them seen just once. The clonotype comes from a human donor in a cohort sampled during active COVID-19. Material: peripheral blood. This rearrangement joins TRBV4-2 to TRBJ2-6, with D maybe TRBD1 (6 bases). The CDR3 is CASSPPGETPSGANVLTF. The CDR3 DNA sequence: TGTGCCAGCAGCCCCCCAGGGGAGACCCCCTCTGGGGCCAACGTCCTGACTTTC.